This is a list of T cell receptor beta chains from one sample in a study of Graves' ophthalmopathy and Graves' hyperthyroidism. TCRdb passed the multiplex PCR reads through MiXCR, listing each CDR3 protein once. Seen here are roughly 400,000 distinct CDR3 sequences, approximately 18% observed once, and the top ten hold about 2.4%. Sequencing was done on a sample of peripheral blood. The receptor set was obtained from an adult woman with stable Graves' hyperthyroidism. Both conserved end residues are trimmed from each CDR3.

V gene	J gene	CDR3 protein
TRBV19	TRBJ1-5	ASSIPNQPQH
TRBV2	TRBJ1-1	ASGGGLTEAF
TRBV4-3	TRBJ2-2	ASSPSRASGKTGELF
TRBV5-1	TRBJ2-2	ASSLEKNTGELF
TRBV7-9	TRBJ2-7	GSSLGLAGGLTCEQY
TRBV6-1	TRBJ2-5	ASSESGTGGETQY
TRBV6-4	TRBJ1-1	ASSVEVRPPKNTEAF
TRBV13	TRBJ2-2	ASSSLAGETGELF
TRBV28	TRBJ2-5	ASSFSGKVVGETQY
TRBV4-1	TRBJ1-6	ASSQAGGNNSPLH
TRBV29-1	TRBJ2-7	STWSPLEQY
TRBV20-1	TRBJ2-2	SARDAWGTPNTGELF
TRBV6-5	TRBJ1-1	ASSYSGFAGEDTEAF
TRBV28	TRBJ2-2	ASSFLAGGGTGELF
TRBV28	TRBJ2-7	ASSLAGVSSYEQY
TRBV5-1	TRBJ2-7	ASSTGGDYEQY
TRBV19	TRBJ1-5	ATSHQGFYQH
TRBV28	TRBJ1-6	ASRKDGVSPLH
TRBV3-1	TRBJ2-7	ASSQDPQGPNSYEQY
TRBV19	TRBJ2-7	ASRPGPRQGEQY
TRBV28	TRBJ1-1	ASSLRGINTEAF
TRBV10-3	TRBJ2-7	AIAAESEQY
TRBV28	TRBJ2-5	ASSSTRRGETRD
TRBV2	TRBJ2-3	ASSPRTSGIGTQY
TRBV6-1	TRBJ2-5	ASLRDRRYQETQY
TRBV2	TRBJ2-2	ASSVLASNTGELF
TRBV24-1	TRBJ2-3	ATSDSRGGDTQY
TRBV2	TRBJ1-5	ASRLETGPSNQPKH
TRBV20-1	TRBJ2-7	SAAREWIYEQY
TRBV4-1	TRBJ2-7	ASSRQEGPYEQY
TRBV28	TRBJ2-7	ASSVGTGIYEQY
TRBV12-3/TRBV12-4	TRBJ2-2	ASSLDRTVPELF
TRBV4-1	TRBJ2-4	ASSQTSLKNIQY
TRBV19	TRBJ2-5	ASSTIPGAVGAETQY
TRBV25-1	TRBJ2-7	ASSGRLAGAEQY
TRBV6-1	TRBJ1-1	ASSEGLLNTDAF
TRBV5-1	TRBJ1-1	ASSSGLGDTEAF
TRBV28	TRBJ2-5	ASLPTSGREGGGETQY
TRBV7-3	TRBJ2-6	ASSSLRGANVLT
TRBV5-5	TRBJ2-7	ASSQTSSPYYEQY
TRBV27	TRBJ1-2	ASSATGATPQGYT
TRBV7-2	TRBJ1-6	ASRKRAGGGNSPLH
TRBV5-1	TRBJ1-5	ASSQGTAGQPQH
TRBV10-3	TRBJ1-1	ATSGRVNTEAF
TRBV28	TRBJ2-2	ASRMTGVAGELF
TRBV15	TRBJ2-7	ATSRGSGNYEQY
TRBV28	TRBJ2-7	ASSFGGRIHEQY
TRBV9	TRBJ1-2	ASGKSRTDYGYT
TRBV6-1	TRBJ2-7	ASFEGGDEQY
TRBV10-3	TRBJ2-5	AISESGLGQETQY
TRBV14	TRBJ2-5	ASSQDREIGETQY
TRBV12-3/TRBV12-4	TRBJ1-1	ASSLVEDTEAF
TRBV6-1	TRBJ2-5	ASSDDSFVRETQY
TRBV5-4	TRBJ1-5	ASSLGKNWDRTVYQPQH
TRBV3-1	TRBJ2-5	ASSQGLRETQY